This T cell receptor beta chain was captured by sequencing in a study of cytomegalovirus exposure and HLA in healthy donors. Regarding the study as a whole: Cytomegalovirus association was listed for around 180 TCR beta chains. In vitro assays verified that three CMV-associated chains recognized CMV antigens specifically.

PCR involved 60 Vbeta and 13 Jbeta primers. Only in-frame clones appear in the TCRdb table, and some are missing; sequencing was by immunoSEQ multiplex PCR. The data hold 180,000 or so clones, with under 9.5% observed a single time. Regarding this clone: Its antigen is currently unknown.

The sample consisted of PBMCs. This TCR derives from a woman in her thirties in good health and CMV-seropositive.

This chain's CDR3 is CASSFTSGRGEQFF. CDR3 DNA sequence: TGTGCCAGCAGCTTCACTAGCGGGAGAGGTGAGCAGTTCTTC. The chain carries TRBV5-4 and TRBJ2-1; 11 bases line up with TRBD2. J gave up 9 bases and V 2 bases, and 4 bases lay outside the gene matches. Germline values: CDR1 SGHNT, CDR2 YYREEE (reference sequence). The CDR3 has 14 residues.